Described below is a single T cell receptor (beta chain) sequence and its context. Its antigen is not identified. The source of the sample is a study of CXCR3-negative and CXCR3-positive naive CD8 T cells. Study background: Overall TRB read output was 120 million to 150 million, and each library contained about 1.5 +/- 0.3 million reads.

The libraries of TRB cDNA were constructed through 5' RACE using UMI labels. TCRdb re-called the 5' RACE reads; one entry per CDR3 protein, DNA not given. In total, the table holds some 120,000 distinct CDR3 sequences. Overall study findings and caveats: It was found that naive subsets had comparable surface CD5, and TCR strength was inferred from TRB CDR3 properties. The study found more hydrophobic TRB CDR3s in CXCR3-positive naive cells than in CXCR3-negative naive cells. TRBV-TRBJ usage was similar across naive CXCR3 subsets but distinct in memory cells.

Cells that were CD45RO-CCR7+CD27+CD95- constituted naive CD8+ T cells. This clonotype was sampled from a human donor in good health. Some clones in this sample may be carry-over from other donors' samples. The material sequenced was naive CXCR3+ CD8+ T cells from blood. As for subset: CD45RO-CCR7+CD27+CD95- naive CD8+ T cells expressing CXCR3 (TNR3+).

The CDR3 loop reads CASSLAPALSYEQYF. V and J are TRBV11-2 and TRBJ2-7. Germline loops: CDR1 SGHAT, CDR2 FQNNGV. This CDR3 is built from 15 residues.